Reported below is one T cell receptor beta chain. This record belongs to a study of blood T cell repertoires in COVID-19. Per the germline V gene, CDR1 is MNHEY and CDR2 is SVGAGI. The CDR3 consists of 12 residues. The V and J ends lost 9 bases and 8 bases, in that order; junction bases with no gene match: 7. Sequencing was performed with immunoSEQ multiplex PCR; in TCRdb, only in-frame clones are kept and a portion is missing. The sample holds 50,000 to 65,000 clones, about nine tenths seen once. The sample consisted of peripheral blood. The chain combines TRBV6-5 with TRBJ1-5; 7 nucleotides line up with TRBD1. The receptor was derived from a woman aged 55-69 years with active or convalescent COVID-19. For the CDR3, the DNA is TGTGCCAGTATCACAGGGGACGAGCCCCAGCATTTT. This translates into CASITGDEPQHF.